Shown below are 26 T cell receptor beta chains from a single sample sequenced in a study of blood T cells in healthy people across ages. Next came a second PCR, run for about 7 to 12 cycles, which used a sample-barcoded 5' primer along with a J-beta primer mix. TCRdb passed the 5' RACE reads through MiXCR, listing each CDR3 protein once. The sample lists roughly 1.4 million distinct CDR3 sequences, approximately 63% occurring once. The sample was blood. The receptor source for this set is a man younger than 30 in good health.

The chain combines TRBV7-9 with TRBJ1-1; possible D gene TRBD1, 5 bases. Trimming cost V 5 bases and J 4 bases, with 14 bases left between them. Looked up from germline, CDR1 is SEHNR and CDR2 is FQNEAQ (reference sequence). The CDR3 has 14 amino acids. CDR3 residues: CASSLKDGATEAFF. In DNA form, the CDR3 reads TGTGCCAGCAGCCTAAAGGACGGGGCCACTGAAGCTTTCTTT.

The DNA for the CDR3 is TGTGCCAGCAGAAAGACTAGCACGAATGAGCAGTTCTTC. Protein sequence: CASRKTSTNEQFF. The chain is built from TRBV3-1 and TRBJ2-1, with 7 bases matching TRBD2. CDR3 length: 13 amino acids. Unmatched junction bases numbered 6, after V lost 6 bases and J lost 7 bases. Germline CDR1 is LGHDT and CDR2 is YNNKEL (reference sequence).

The chain recombines TRBV28 with TRBJ1-2, with D unresolved. CDR1 is MDHEN and CDR2 is SYDVKM in the germline V gene. This CDR3 has 11 amino acids. With 8 bases removed from V and 6 bases from J, the gap between germline ends came to 10 bases. CDR3: CASQGMDGYTF. The CDR3 DNA is TGTGCCAGCCAAGGAATGGATGGCTACACCTTC.

In its sample, this clonotype was seen a few times. The chain employs TRBV4-1 and TRBJ2-6; D call uncertain. The CDR3 sequence is 13 residues long. The germline V gene has CDR1 MGHRA and CDR2 YSYEKL. Trimming took off 5 bases at V and 2 bases at J, with 4 bases between the two ends. As DNA, the CDR3 is TGCGCCAGCAGCGTGACTGGGGCCAACGTCCTGACTTTC. Its translation is CASSVTGANVLTF.

The rearrangement uses TRBV6-2 or TRBV6-3 and TRBJ2-4; 7 nucleotides match TRBD1. With the DNA end fitting TRBJ2-7 better, the J assignment may be wrong. The CDR3 is 15 amino acids. Germline values: CDR1 MNHEY, CDR2 SVGEGT. CDR3 protein: CASNTPGQISYEQYF. The CDR3 bases are TGTGCCAGCAACACCCCGGGACAGATTTCGTACGAGCAGTACTTC.

J is TRBJ2-5 and V is TRBV20-1; 7 nucleotides line up with TRBD2. This CDR3 spans 14 amino acids. Germline loops: CDR1 DFQATT, CDR2 SNEGSKA (reference sequence). With 3 bases clipped from V and 11 bases from J, the junction kept 15 bases outside the gene matches. CDR3 sequence (DNA): TGCAGTGCTAGCGGGAGGTACCTTTACAATGAGCAGTACTTC. It specifies CSASGRYLYNEQYF.

This CDR3 reads CASSDLSGVHNEQFF. In DNA form, the CDR3 reads TGTGCCAGCAGTGACCTTTCGGGAGTACACAATGAGCAGTTCTTC. This rearrangement joins TRBV6-1 to TRBJ2-1, with TRBD2 as a possible D gene (6 bases). V gave up 3 bases and J gave up 5 bases, with 14 bases separating them. From germline, CDR1 is MNHNS and CDR2 SASEGT. CDR3 length equals 15 residues.

This clonotype was recorded only once. The CDR3 spells CASSQDNGFGYTF. For the CDR3, the DNA is TGTGCCAGCAGCCAAGATAACGGCTTTGGCTACACCTTC. This chain links TRBV14 with TRBJ1-2; D is unclear. V lost 0 bases and J 7 bases, leaving 9 bases between the germline ends. The germline CDR1 and CDR2 sequences are SGHDN and FVKESK. The CDR3 length is 13 residues.

Only one count was recorded for this clonotype. The chain uses TRBV20-1 and TRBJ2-5; a possible D gene is TRBD2 (5 bases). This CDR3 region has 12 residues. Per the germline V gene, CDR1 is DFQATT and CDR2 is SNEGSKA (reference sequence). V was trimmed by 5 bases and J by 5 bases, leaving 12 bases between them. CDR3 protein: CSAPGKVETQYF. For the CDR3, the DNA is TGCAGTGCTCCGGGGAAGGTGGAGACCCAGTACTTC.

The rearrangement joins TRBV20-1 to TRBJ2-5; D not resolved. Germline V gives CDR1 DFQATT, CDR2 SNEGSKA (reference sequence). Trimming stripped 4 bases from V and 2 bases from J, with 8 bases between. This CDR3 has 12 amino acids. The CDR3 reads CSAIQDQETQYF. DNA for the CDR3: TGCAGTGCTATACAAGATCAAGAGACCCAGTACTTC.

The J gene is TRBJ1-6, the V gene TRBV5-1; 10 nucleotides align to TRBD1. V was pared by 3 bases and J by 0 bases, with 3 bases of the junction left unmatched. The V gene's germline CDR1 is SGHRS and CDR2 YFSETQ. CDR3 length: 17 residues. The CDR3 protein is CASSSGQGDSYNSPLHF. In nucleotides, the CDR3 is TGCGCCAGCAGCTCCGGACAGGGGGACTCCTATAATTCACCCCTCCACTTT.

The chain recombines TRBV2 with TRBJ2-5; tentative D call: TRBD2 (5 bases). The J call may be incorrect, as the DNA end agrees better with TRBJ2-7. Looked up from germline, CDR1 is SNHLY and CDR2 is FYNNEI. The CDR3 sequence is 14 residues long. As DNA, the CDR3 is TGTGCCAGCGTCGAAGGTTACGGGAAGATCGAGCAGTACTTC. Protein: CASVEGYGKIEQYF.

This clonotype came up a few times. The chain is built from TRBV29-1 and TRBJ2-3, with TRBD2 matching over 15 bases. The CDR3 has 17 amino acids. From germline, CDR1 is SQVTM and CDR2 ANQGSEA. V was pared by 3 bases and J by 2 bases, with 6 bases of the junction left unmatched. The CDR3 loop is CSVDGTSGRHNTDTQYF. CDR3 bases: TGCAGCGTTGATGGGACTAGCGGGAGGCATAACACAGATACGCAGTATTTT.

V and J are TRBV6-5 and TRBJ2-1; 8 bases agree with TRBD1. The V gene end was trimmed by 5 bases and the J gene end by 12 bases; junction bases not matched to a gene: 9. CDR3 length: 13 residues. Germline V gene lookup returns CDR1 MNHEY and CDR2 SVGAGI. The CDR3 protein is CASSPKQGGGQFF. Written as DNA, the CDR3 is TGTGCCAGCAGTCCCAAACAGGGGGGTGGGCAGTTCTTC.

V is TRBV20-1 and J is TRBJ2-7; D not resolved. Trimming cost V 0 bases and J 0 bases, with 21 bases left between them. The CDR3 totals 18 residues. Germline values: CDR1 DFQATT, CDR2 SNEGSKA (reference sequence). This CDR3 is CSARELGGDAYHSYEQYF. CDR3 in DNA: TGCAGTGCTAGAGAGCTCGGCGGAGACGCCTACCACTCCTACGAGCAGTACTTC.

This clonotype was recorded a few times. This rearrangement joins TRBV5-5 to TRBJ2-7; D is undetermined. V was trimmed by 1 base and J by 2 bases, leaving 10 bases between them. The CDR3 covers 14 residues. Germline CDR1 reads SGHKS; CDR2 reads YYEKEE (reference sequence). CDR3 sequence (DNA): TGTGCCAGCAGCTTGCCAGGATTTCCCTACGAGCAGTACTTC. Translated, it gives CASSLPGFPYEQYF.

CDR3 DNA sequence: TGTGCCAGCAGCTCCCTCCCTAGTTCGGGCAATGAGCAGTTCTTC. It translates to CASSSLPSSGNEQFF. The chain links TRBV7-9 to TRBJ2-1; the D is unclear. CDR3 length: 15 residues. V was shortened by 4 bases and J by 6 bases, with 16 bases between the two germline ends. Germline V lookup: CDR1 SEHNR, CDR2 FQNEAQ (reference sequence).

This clonotype was seen many times. The chain links TRBV7-8 to TRBJ1-6; D is uncertain. Deletions cut 1 base from V and 7 bases from J, with 8 bases between. This CDR3 region has 14 residues. The germline CDR1 and CDR2 sequences are SGHVS and FQNEAQ. The CDR3 sequence: CASSLGVGNSPLHF. For the CDR3, the DNA is TGTGCCAGCAGCTTAGGGGTCGGGAATTCACCCCTCCACTTT.

This clonotype has just a few counts. The V and J genes are TRBV28 and TRBJ2-7; D unclear. Germline V lookup: CDR1 MDHEN, CDR2 SYDVKM. The CDR3 is 13 residues long. V lost 4 bases and J lost 5, with 12 bases in between. The CDR3 bases are TGTGCCAGCAGTTCCCGACCATTTGACGAGCAGTACTTC. This translates into CASSSRPFDEQYF.

This clonotype was seen once. This chain connects TRBV6-5 to TRBJ2-5; 16 positions match TRBD2. Losses at the gene ends were 8 bases for V and 9 bases for J; bases not matched to a gene: 6. This CDR3 comprises 14 residues. The germline CDR1 and CDR2 sequences are MNHEY and SVGAGI. The DNA for the CDR3 is TGTGCCAGCGGACCGGGACTAGCGGGGGGGTCCCAGTACTTC. This sequence encodes CASGPGLAGGSQYF.

This clonotype was seen a handful of times. The chain recombines TRBV7-8 with TRBJ1-5; no definite D call. The CDR3 length is 14 residues. Per germline, CDR1 SGHVS and CDR2 FQNEAQ. The V end was cut by 3 bases, the J end by 6 bases, with 12 bases between. Here the CDR3 reads CASSLYRTGQPQHF. DNA for the CDR3: TGTGCCAGCAGCTTGTATAGGACGGGTCAGCCCCAGCATTTT.

The chain combines TRBV28 with TRBJ2-3; weak D call: TRBD2 (6 bases). This CDR3 region has 16 residues. Per the germline V gene, CDR1 is MDHEN and CDR2 is SYDVKM. The V and J ends lost 7 bases and 0 bases respectively, with 17 bases between them. The CDR3 loop is CASTLRPGVSTDTQYF. The CDR3 DNA reads TGTGCCAGCACCCTCAGGCCGGGGGTTAGCACAGATACGCAGTATTTT.

The V gene is TRBV4-3, the J gene TRBJ2-3, with 11 bases fitting TRBD2. This CDR3 has 18 residues. J was trimmed by 2 bases and V by 4 bases; bases with no gene match: 11. CDR1 and CDR2 from the germline V gene are LGHNA and YSLEER. The CDR3 DNA follows: TGCGCCAGCAGCCCCCGCGCCCTAGCGGGGGGATACACAGATACGCAGTATTTT. It encodes CASSPRALAGGYTDTQYF.

This clonotype was counted a few times. The chain uses TRBV3-1 and TRBJ2-6; D might be TRBD1 (6 bases). The V end was cut by 0 bases, the J end by 0 bases, with 12 bases between. Germline V gene sequence: CDR1 LGHDT, CDR2 YNNKEL (reference sequence). The CDR3 runs to 18 residues. Here the CDR3 reads CASSQDGGTNSGANVLTF. CDR3 in DNA: TGTGCCAGCAGCCAAGATGGGGGCACTAACTCTGGGGCCAACGTCCTGACTTTC.

The chain combines TRBV29-1 with TRBJ2-3, with 7 nucleotides matching TRBD2. CDR3 length: 14 residues. The germline V gene encodes CDR1 SQVTM and CDR2 ANQGSEA. The V gene end was trimmed by 4 bases and the J gene end by 0 bases; junction bases not matched to a gene: 4. The CDR3 DNA sequence: TGCAGCGTTGGGGGGGGACTAAGCACAGATACGCAGTATTTT. Translated, it gives CSVGGGLSTDTQYF.

This rearrangement joins TRBV29-1 to TRBJ1-2; 8 nucleotides line up with TRBD1. J gave up 3 bases and V 3 bases, and 6 bases lay outside the gene matches. Germline CDR1 SQVTM, CDR2 ANQGSEA. This CDR3 comprises 14 residues. The CDR3 is CSVEYGQGHYGYTF. The CDR3 DNA reads as TGCAGCGTTGAGTATGGACAGGGACACTATGGCTACACCTTC.